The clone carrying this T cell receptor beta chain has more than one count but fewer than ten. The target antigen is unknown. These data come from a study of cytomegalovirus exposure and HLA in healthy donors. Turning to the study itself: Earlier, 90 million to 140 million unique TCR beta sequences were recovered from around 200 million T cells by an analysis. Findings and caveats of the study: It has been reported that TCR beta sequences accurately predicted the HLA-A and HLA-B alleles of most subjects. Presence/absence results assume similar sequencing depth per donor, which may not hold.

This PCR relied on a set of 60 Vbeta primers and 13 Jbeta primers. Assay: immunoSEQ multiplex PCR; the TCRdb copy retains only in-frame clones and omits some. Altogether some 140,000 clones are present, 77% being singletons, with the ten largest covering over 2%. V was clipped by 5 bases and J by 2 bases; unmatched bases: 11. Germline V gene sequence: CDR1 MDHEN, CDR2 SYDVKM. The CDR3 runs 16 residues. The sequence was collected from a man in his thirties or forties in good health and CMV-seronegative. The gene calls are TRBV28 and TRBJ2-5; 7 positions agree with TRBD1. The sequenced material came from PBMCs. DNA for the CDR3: TGTGCCAGCAGTCTCCTACAGGGGAAAGATCAAGAGACCCAGTACTTC. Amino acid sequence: CASSLLQGKDQETQYF.